The next 28 T cell receptor beta chains were all read from a single sample in a study of T cells in Graves' hyperthyroidism and ophthalmopathy. Researchers amplified the TCR beta CDR3 regions from RNA transcripts. First-round RT-PCR targeting the TCR CDR3 was performed with the HTBI primer set. Via MiXCR, TCRdb re-called the multiplex PCR reads, giving one row per CDR3 protein. The sample lists around 580,000 distinct CDR3 sequences, roughly 50% seen once, with around 8% in the top ten. The sequenced sample consisted of peripheral blood or thyroid tissue (not recorded which). The receptors were gathered from a woman between 18 and 29 years old with Graves' hyperthyroidism.

This clonotype was picked up many times. CDR3 sequence reads: CASSLVNGGWGYTF. The CDR3 nucleotides read TGTGCCAGCAGCTTAGTAAATGGGGGCTGGGGCTACACCTTC. This chain links TRBV7-2 with TRBJ1-2; perhaps TRBD1 as D (6 bases). The V gene's germline CDR1 is SGHTA and CDR2 FQGNSA. The V gene lost 1 base and the J gene lost 8 bases, with 14 bases spanning the gap. The CDR3 contains 14 residues. Drawing the rest from reference TRBV7-2 and TRBJ1-2, the complete variable domain is GAGVSQSPSNKVTEKGKDVELRCDPISGHTALYWYRQSLGQGLEFLIYFQGNSAPDKSGLPSDRFSAERTGGSVSTLTIQRTQQEDSAVYLCASSLVNGGWGYTFGSGTRLTVV.

This clonotype showed up many times. The V gene is TRBV5-1, the J gene TRBJ1-3; D possibly corresponds to TRBD1 (5 bases). This CDR3 is 16 amino acids long. From germline, CDR1 is SGHRS and CDR2 YFSETQ. The V end was cut by 0 bases, the J end by 2 bases, with 12 bases between. CDR3 in amino acids: CASSLGDAAAGNTIYF. The CDR3, as DNA: TGCGCCAGCAGCTTGGGGGACGCGGCGGCTGGAAACACCATATATTTT. The full variable domain, rest sourced from reference TRBV5-1 and TRBJ1-3, is KAGVTQTPRYLIKTRGQQVTLSCSPISGHRSVSWYQQTPGQGLQFLFEYFSETQRNKGNFPGRFSGRQFSNSRSEMNVSTLELGDSALYLCASSLGDAAAGNTIYFGEGSWLTVV.

This clonotype was observed many times. V gene TRBV27 combines with J gene TRBJ1-6, with unresolved D. V lost 5 bases and J 4 bases, leaving 6 bases between the germline ends. The CDR3 sequence is 13 residues long. The germline V gene has CDR1 MNHEY and CDR2 SMNVEV (reference sequence). CDR3 in amino acids: CASSLKYNSPLHF. CDR3 bases: TGTGCCAGCAGTCTCAAATATAATTCACCCCTCCACTTT.

The chain uses TRBV29-1 and TRBJ2-6; TRBD2 is a possible D gene (5 bases). Trimming took 4 bases from V and 0 from J, leaving 10 bases between them. This CDR3 is built from 15 residues. Per germline, CDR1 SQVTM and CDR2 ANQGSEA. In nucleotides, the CDR3 is TGCAGCGTTGTTTCCGGGGACTCTGGGGCCAACGTCCTGACTTTC. It translates to CSVVSGDSGANVLTF. The variable domain in full, completed from reference TRBV29-1 and TRBJ2-6, reads SAVISQKPSRDICQRGTSLTIQCQVDSQVTMMFWYRQQPGQSLTLIATANQGSEATYESGFVIDKFPISRPNLTFSTLTVSNMSPEDSSIYLCSVVSGDSGANVLTFGAGSRLTVL.

In its sample, this clonotype was seen a few times. The V call is TRBV16, the J call TRBJ1-4, with D perhaps TRBD1 (5 bases). The CDR3 is made up of 19 amino acids. Germline-derived CDR1 and CDR2 are KGHSY and FQNENV. Between the trimmed V and J ends, which lost 4 bases and 0 bases, there was a span of 21 bases. CDR3 residues: CASSLNFGTGIATNEKLFF. The CDR3 DNA sequence: TGTGCCAGCAGCCTGAATTTCGGGACGGGTATCGCAACTAATGAAAAACTGTTTTTT.

There are many counts of this clonotype. The V gene is TRBV12-5, the J gene TRBJ2-5; 9 bases match TRBD1. J was trimmed by 0 bases and V by 4 bases; bases with no gene match: 3. The CDR3 covers 15 residues. CDR1 and CDR2 from the germline V gene are LGHNT and FRNRAP. CDR3 sequence: CASGSGTGYQETQYF. As DNA, the CDR3 is TGTGCTAGTGGTTCCGGGACAGGGTACCAAGAGACCCAGTACTTC.

The V gene is TRBV20-1, the J gene TRBJ2-3; TRBD2 matches 15 bases. The J call may be incorrect, as the DNA end agrees better with TRBJ2-7. CDR1 and CDR2 from the germline V gene are DFQATT and SNEGSKA (reference sequence). CDR3 length equals 18 residues. The DNA of the CDR3 is TGCAGTGCTAGAGATGGGACTAGCGGGAGGAGCGCCACAGATACGCAGTACTTC. Its translation: CSARDGTSGRSATDTQYF.

With respect to this clonotype: Mismatch with germline at one junction end may stem from a read error. The chain links TRBV10-3 to TRBJ1-2; 8 nucleotides line up with TRBD1. CDR1 is ENHRY, CDR2 SYGVKD, per germline. The CDR3 extends over 11 amino acids. Written as DNA, the CDR3 is TGTGCCATCAGAGGACAGGACAGGGTGGTCTTC. Translation gives CAIRGQDRVVF.

Regarding this clonotype: The CDR3 does not end in the conserved phenylalanine or tryptophan, so this is likely a read error. Because the CDR3's place on the DNA is in doubt, the DNA is left out and the CDR3 is given as listed by TCRdb. The chain uses TRBV7-3 and TRBJ2-2; the table's D call TRBD1 went unverified against the DNA. The CDR3 has 17 amino acids, counting both end residues. Germline values: CDR1 SGHTA, CDR2 FQGTGA. The CDR3 region is CASSLLGTGHEHRGAVV.

The rearrangement links TRBV19 to TRBJ2-7; 9 bases line up with TRBD2. The CDR3 consists of 14 residues. Germline V gene lookup returns CDR1 LNHDA and CDR2 SQIVND (reference sequence). Trimming took 3 bases from V and 5 from J; bases not matched to a gene: 5. The CDR3 protein is CASSISGRVNEQYF. In DNA, the CDR3 is TGTGCCAGTAGTATTAGCGGGAGAGTCAACGAGCAGTACTTC.

This rearrangement joins TRBV2 to TRBJ1-1; 9 nucleotides align to TRBD1. Germline CDR1 is SNHLY and CDR2 is FYNNEI. This CDR3 spans 11 amino acids. V was clipped by 1 base and J by 13 bases; unmatched bases: 1. In DNA form, the CDR3 reads TGTGCCAGCAGTGAAGGACAGGGGGTTTTCTTT. Residues: CASSEGQGVFF. Using reference TRBV2 and TRBJ1-1 for the parts outside the CDR3, the full variable domain is EPEVTQTPSHQVTQMGQEVILRCVPISNHLYFYWYRQILGQKVEFLVSFYNNEISEKSEIFDDQFSVERPDGSNFTLKIRSTKLEDSAMYFCASSEGQGVFFGQGTRLTVV.

The CDR3 sequence is CASSIDLIYDTQYF. The CDR3 nucleotides are TGTGCCAGTAGTATCGACCTAATATACGATACGCAGTATTTT. The chain recombines TRBV19 with TRBJ2-3; D call uncertain. V lost 3 bases and J lost 6, with 13 bases in between. The germline gives CDR1 LNHDA, CDR2 SQIVND (reference sequence). The CDR3 consists of 14 residues.

This clonotype was seen repeatedly, ten times or more. The chain uses TRBV7-3 and TRBJ2-5; TRBD2 is a possible D gene (6 bases). The V gene's germline CDR1 is SGHTA and CDR2 FQGTGA. V was pared by 0 bases and J by 3 bases, with 20 bases between. CDR3 length: 18 residues. The CDR3 here is CASSLTGDLIALKETQYF. The CDR3 DNA is TGTGCCAGCAGCTTAACCGGGGACTTAATAGCTCTAAAAGAGACCCAGTACTTC. The complete variable domain, with remaining parts taken from reference TRBV7-3 and TRBJ2-5, reads GAGVSQTPSNKVTEKGKYVELRCDPISGHTALYWYRQSLGQGPEFLIYFQGTGAADDSGLPNDRFFAVRPEGSVSTLKIQRTERGDSAVYLCASSLTGDLIALKETQYFGPGTRLLVL.

This clonotype was picked up a small number of times. The chain combines TRBV12-3 or TRBV12-4 with TRBJ1-5; 7 nucleotides agree with TRBD1. The CDR3 contains 18 residues. The J segment lost 0 bases and the V segment lost 10 bases, leaving 18 bases of the junction unmatched. This CDR3 is CANHRGSLENYSNQPQHF. CDR3 DNA: TGTGCCAACCACAGGGGCTCACTTGAAAATTATAGCAATCAGCCCCAGCATTTT.

This clonotype was recorded many times. The V and J genes are TRBV25-1 and TRBJ2-7; D uncertain. V was pared by 3 bases and J by 5 bases, with 5 bases between. The CDR3 extends over 11 amino acids. The germline V gene has CDR1 MGHDK and CDR2 SYGVNS. CDR3 bases: TGTGCCAGCAGTGATCGCAACGAGCAGTACTTC. Protein product: CASSDRNEQYF.

As regards this clonotype: One junction end disagrees with the germline gene, perhaps due to a read error. The rearrangement links TRBV12-3 or TRBV12-4 to TRBJ2-5; D remains ambiguous. The CDR3 totals 12 residues. The CDR3 sequence: CASSLFGETQCF. The CDR3 DNA follows: TGTGCCAGCAGTTTATTTGGCGAGACCCAGTGCTTC.

This clonotype was picked up many times. This chain connects TRBV20-1 to TRBJ2-7; possible D gene TRBD2, 6 bases. The V gene lost 4 bases and the J gene lost 0 bases, with 10 bases spanning the gap. The CDR3 length is 13 residues. CDR1 and CDR2 from the germline V gene are DFQATT and SNEGSKA (reference sequence). CDR3 coding DNA: TGCAGTGCTATAGCGGAGAGCTCCTACGAGCAGTACTTC. It translates to CSAIAESSYEQYF.

A word on this clonotype: One base away lies a much larger clone, so this may be a sequencing read error. The chain couples TRBV6-5 to TRBJ1-1; tentatively, D is TRBD1 (6 bases). CDR1 and CDR2 from the germline V gene are MNHEY and SVGAGI. There are 15 residues in the CDR3. This CDR3 reads CATSYRQVGNTEAFF. In DNA form, the CDR3 reads TGTGCCACCAGTTACCGACAGGTTGGGAACACTGAAGCTTTCTTT.

This clonotype was seen at least ten times. The chain joins TRBV7-9 to TRBJ1-3, with 8 positions matching TRBD1. Trimming cost V 4 bases and J 0 bases; bases outside gene matches: 2. CDR1 and CDR2 (germline): SEHNR, FQNEAQ (reference sequence). The CDR3 covers 15 residues. The CDR3 protein is CASSSDRGSGNTIYF. CDR3 nucleotides: TGTGCCAGCAGCTCCGACAGGGGCTCTGGAAACACCATATATTTT.

This clonotype was observed many times. The chain employs TRBV5-1 and TRBJ1-6; 9 bases agree with TRBD1. Germline V gives CDR1 SGHRS, CDR2 YFSETQ. The length of the CDR3 is 15 residues. V shed 4 bases and J 11 bases; nucleotides not matched to a gene: 10. The CDR3 reads CASSPGQGILTPLHF. DNA for the CDR3: TGCGCCAGCAGCCCGGGACAGGGAATCTTAACACCCCTCCACTTT.

Concerning this clonotype: Germline is not matched at one junction end, which may reflect a read error. This chain joins TRBV4-2 and TRBJ1-4, with 8 bases lining up with TRBD1. From germline, CDR1 is LGHNA and CDR2 YNFKEQ. This CDR3 has 17 amino acids. The DNA of the CDR3 is TGTGCCAGCAGCTTGGGGACAGGATCTGCAACTAATGAAAAACTGCTTTTT. Translated: CASSLGTGSATNEKLLF.

The sample holds one count of this clonotype. The CDR3 ends on some other residue instead of the conserved phenylalanine or tryptophan, so this is likely a read error. The DNA is left out, because the CDR3 cannot be placed on it with certainty; the CDR3 is given as TCRdb lists it. The chain has TRBV11-2 and TRBJ1-3. The CDR3 comprises 9 residues, both ends counted. Germline loops: CDR1 SGHAT, CDR2 FQNNGV. The chain's CDR3 is CASRYREGR.

This clonotype has just a few counts. The chain combines TRBV12-3 or TRBV12-4 with TRBJ2-2; 12 positions agree with TRBD2. CDR3 size: 19 residues. V was pared by 5 bases and J by 3 bases, with 13 bases of the junction left unmatched. CDR3 nucleotide sequence: TGTGCCAGCAGTCACCAACCTCTAGCGGGAGGGTCGGACACCGGGGAGCTGTTTTTT. As protein: CASSHQPLAGGSDTGELFF.

This clonotype was counted many times. This sequence joins TRBV24-1 and TRBJ1-5, with no clear D. V was clipped by 4 bases and J by 1 base, with 4 bases between them. The CDR3 has 13 residues. Germline V gene sequence: CDR1 KGHDR, CDR2 SFDVKD. The CDR3 loop reads CATSERSNQPQHF. The CDR3 DNA reads TGTGCCACCAGTGAAAGGAGCAATCAGCCCCAGCATTTT.

In the case of this clonotype: One end of the junction is discordant with germline, which a read error may explain. The V and J genes are TRBV7-3 and TRBJ2-7, with 14 bases matching TRBD2. Germline lookup yields CDR1 SGHTA and CDR2 FQGTGA. The CDR3 has 17 amino acids. The CDR3 DNA is TGTGCCAGCAACTTAGACGGACTAGCGGGAGGTTACAATGAGCAGTACTTC. It is translated as CASNLDGLAGGYNEQYF. Filled out from reference TRBV7-3 and TRBJ2-7, the complete variable domain reads GAGVSQTPSNKVTEKGKYVELRCDPISGHTALYWYRQSLGQGPEFLIYFQGTGAADDSGLPNDRFFAVRPEGSVSTLKIQRTERGDSAVYLCASNLDGLAGGYNEQYFGPGTRLTVT.

For the CDR3, the DNA is TGTGCCAGCATATCCCGGAACACCGGGGAGCTGTTTTTT. This translates into CASISRNTGELFF. V usage is TRBV6-2 or TRBV6-3 and J usage is TRBJ2-2; D is unresolved. The CDR3 is made up of 13 amino acids. Trimming cost V 7 bases and J 1 base, with 7 bases left between them. Germline-derived CDR1 and CDR2 are MNHEY and SVGEGT.

This clonotype was recorded many times. The chain employs TRBV20-1 and TRBJ2-7; 10 bases line up with TRBD2. Germline V gives CDR1 DFQATT, CDR2 SNEGSKA (reference sequence). Unmatched junction bases numbered 7, after V lost 0 bases and J lost 2 bases. The CDR3 sequence is 16 residues long. This CDR3 is CSARDSLAGETYEQYF. DNA for the CDR3: TGCAGTGCTAGAGATAGCCTAGCGGGAGAAACCTACGAGCAGTACTTC.

The rearrangement links TRBV7-2 to TRBJ2-1, with a tentative D call TRBD1 (6 bases). This CDR3 has 14 amino acids. Between the trimmed V and J ends, which lost 9 bases and 2 bases, there was a span of 14 bases. Germline loops: CDR1 SGHTA, CDR2 FQGNSA. The CDR3 sequence is CASSAGTPYNEQFF. CDR3 in DNA: TGTGCCAGTAGTGCCGGGACACCCTACAATGAGCAGTTCTTC. Variable domain in full (rest from reference TRBV7-2 and TRBJ2-1): GAGVSQSPSNKVTEKGKDVELRCDPISGHTALYWYRQSLGQGLEFLIYFQGNSAPDKSGLPSDRFSAERTGGSVSTLTIQRTQQEDSAVYLCASSAGTPYNEQFFGPGTRLTVL.